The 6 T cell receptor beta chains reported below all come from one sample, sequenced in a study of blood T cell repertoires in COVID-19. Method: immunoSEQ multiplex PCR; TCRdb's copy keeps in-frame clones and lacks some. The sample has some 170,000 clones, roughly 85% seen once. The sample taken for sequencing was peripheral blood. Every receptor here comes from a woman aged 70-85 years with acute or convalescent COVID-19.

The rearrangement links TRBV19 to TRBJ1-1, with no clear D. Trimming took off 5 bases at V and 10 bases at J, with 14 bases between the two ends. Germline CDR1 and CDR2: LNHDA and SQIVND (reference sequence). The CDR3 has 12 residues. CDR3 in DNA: TGTGCCAGTAGTCCCACTATGCTGGGAGCTTTCTTT. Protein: CASSPTMLGAFF.

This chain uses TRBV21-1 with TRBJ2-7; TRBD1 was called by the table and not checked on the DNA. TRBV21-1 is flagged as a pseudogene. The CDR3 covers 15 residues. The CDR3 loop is CASSTYRDSRYEQYF. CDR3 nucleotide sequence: TGTGCCAGCAGCACATACCGGGACAGCCGCTACGAGCAGTACTTC.

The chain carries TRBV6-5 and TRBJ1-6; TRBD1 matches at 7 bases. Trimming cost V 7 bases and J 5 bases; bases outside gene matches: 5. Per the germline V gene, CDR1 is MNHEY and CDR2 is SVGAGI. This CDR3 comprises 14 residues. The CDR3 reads CASNRGQNNSPLHF. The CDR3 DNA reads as TGTGCCAGCAATAGGGGACAGAATAATTCACCCCTCCACTTT.

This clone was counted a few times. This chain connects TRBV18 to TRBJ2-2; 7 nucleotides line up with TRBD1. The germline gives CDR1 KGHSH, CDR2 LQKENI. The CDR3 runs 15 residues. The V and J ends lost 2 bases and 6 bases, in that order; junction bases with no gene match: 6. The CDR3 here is CASSPNTGVPGELFF. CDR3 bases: TGTGCCAGCTCACCAAACACAGGGGTCCCCGGGGAGCTGTTTTTT.

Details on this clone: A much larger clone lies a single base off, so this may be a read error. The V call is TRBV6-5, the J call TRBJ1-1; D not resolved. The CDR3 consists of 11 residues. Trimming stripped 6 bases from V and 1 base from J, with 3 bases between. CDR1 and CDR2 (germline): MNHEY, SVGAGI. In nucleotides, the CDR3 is TGTGCCAGCAGCCGGAACACTGAAGCTTTCTTT. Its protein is CASSRNTEAFF.

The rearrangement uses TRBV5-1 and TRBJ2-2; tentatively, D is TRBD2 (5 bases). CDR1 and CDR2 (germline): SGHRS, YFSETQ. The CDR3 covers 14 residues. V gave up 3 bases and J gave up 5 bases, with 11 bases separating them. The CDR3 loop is CASSSRVGTGELFF. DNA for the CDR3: TGCGCCAGCAGCTCGCGGGTAGGGACCGGGGAGCTGTTTTTT.